This TCR beta chain was profiled in a study of blood T cell repertoires in COVID-19. Study context: In each case, the material was cDNA or gDNA derived from T cells, B-cell-depleted T cells, or PBMCs.

Measured with immunoSEQ multiplex PCR; TCRdb has only the in-frame clones, and not every one. The data show some 200,000 clones, more than 75% seen once. This CDR3 comprises 15 residues. From germline, CDR1 is SGDLS and CDR2 YYNGEE. The ends were cut back, 0 bases at V and 0 bases at J, with 6 bases in the middle. The sequencing sample was made of PBMCs or T cells enriched from blood (not recorded which). J is TRBJ1-4 and V is TRBV9; D remains unclear. The source is a woman aged 50 to 60 who had recovered from COVID-19. The CDR3 DNA reads TGTGCCAGCAGCGTAGCGCAGACAACTAATGAAAAACTGTTTTTT. Protein sequence: CASSVAQTTNEKLFF. Full variable domain (remainder filled in from reference TRBV9 and TRBJ1-4): DSGVTQTPKHLITATGQRVTLRCSPRSGDLSVYWYQQSLDQGLQFLIQYYNGEERAKGNILERFSAQQFPDLHSELNLSSLELGDSALYFCASSVAQTTNEKLFFGSGTQLSVL.